This TCR beta chain was recovered during a study of blood T cells in healthy people across ages. From germline, CDR1 is LGHNA and CDR2 YNFKEQ. Trimming removed 4 bases from V and 5 bases from J; junction bases left unmatched: 13. The CDR3 covers 16 residues. This clonotype was detected a few times. What it recognizes is unknown. Study-wide results and caveats: Any conclusive comparison of naive versus antigen-experienced cells was prevented by using unsorted PBMCs.

Total RNA, at least 5 micrograms per sample, came from PBMCs. A second PCR, run for about 6 to 11 cycles, used a sample-barcoded 5' primer plus a J-beta primer mix. A 12-random-nucleotide template-switch adaptor tagged each cDNA molecule. Via MiXCR, TCRdb re-called the 5' RACE reads, giving one row per CDR3 protein. The sample includes roughly 730,000 distinct CDR3 sequences, roughly three fifths of them seen just once. This receptor was identified in a man aged 35 to 55 in good health. The rearrangement joins TRBV4-2 to TRBJ2-5; 7 nucleotides match TRBD2. Source material: blood. Written as DNA, the CDR3 is TGTGCCAGCAGCCCCCCTAGCGGACCATCCAGGGAGACCCAGTACTTC. This encodes CASSPPSGPSRETQYF.